This record covers a single T cell receptor (beta chain). What this receptor recognizes is not known. Base quality data are lacking; no much larger clone is found one base away. Each collaborating institution followed its own protocols to collect whole blood in K2EDTA tubes. For TCRbeta analysis, collaborator samples were shipped as frozen whole blood, as isolated PBMCs, or as DNA extracted from either sample type. The sample belongs to a study of blood T cell repertoires in COVID-19 (dated by TCRdb to about 2020). For the study in its entirety: Samples from collaborators originated in the United States, Italy and Spain and spanned both the acute and convalescent phases of COVID-19. The material from the prospective study consisted of cDNA or gDNA derived from T cells, B-cell-depleted T cells, or PBMCs. Subjects who had been exposed to COVID-19, were actively infected with it, or had recovered from it provided the deeply sampled blood TCRbeta repertoires that made up the dataset. The repertoires were released in a freely available public database meant as a resource for research on the immune response to SARS-CoV-2. Samples were obtained from the ongoing ImmuneRACE study (first 160 participants) and from approximately 1,200 subjects provided by 6 global collaborators. The sample metadata nearly always contained a de-identified subject ID, COVID-19 status, age in years and sex. Where available, HLA class I and class II types were taken from metadata supplied by the sample provider and were not determined by assay-based typing. The investigation overall reported the following: The amount of clinical and demographic metadata varied by source and participant and was provided uncurated.

At the junction V is shortened by 7 bases and J by 8 bases; bases outside the gene matches: 11. The germline V gene encodes CDR1 LNHDA and CDR2 SQIVND (reference sequence). From its cysteine to its phenylalanine, the CDR3 spans 14 amino acids. Only CDR3 DNA is held: 42 bases, read in frame from base 1. The immunoSEQ Assay, a bias-controlled multiplex PCR, was used to amplify TCRbeta CDR3 regions from genomic DNA. The original pipeline was this. Within the assay, amplification of reference gene primers was used to estimate how many nucleated cells each sample contained. To quantify the absolute abundance of each unique TCRbeta CDR3 rearrangement, sequence reads were collapsed and filtered. For each sample, productive Simpson clonality was calculated as the square root of Simpson's diversity index over productive rearrangements. In TCRdb, the immuneACCESS table is reduced to in-frame sequences with V and J assigned. These tables do not hold every clone; where another copy was compared, an unresolved V gene accounts for under half, and the others remain unexplained. The D gene and trimming were derived from the DNA, and the V and J assignments and clone size from that table. This sample gives over 350,000 clones in total; roughly 89% of them show up just once. 4% to 4.5% of the sample comes from the top ten.

Recombination linked TRBV19 to TRBJ1-2; TRBD1 aligns with 9 central bases. Source material: peripheral blood. This TCR was recovered from a woman in her twenties or thirties with acute or convalescent COVID-19. The CDR3 protein: CASNLGQGLGGYTF. The sequenced DNA: TGTGCCAGTAACTTGGGACAGGGATTGGGGGGCTACACCTTC.